Below are 20 T cell receptor beta chains sequenced from a single sample in a study of T cell responses to AZD1222 COVID-19 vaccine. Generated by immunoSEQ multiplex PCR, the TCRdb table keeps only in-frame clones and is missing some. The table includes 20,000 to 30,000 clones, around 86% detected once. The sequencing here drew on peripheral blood, taken 28 days after the second AZD1222 dose. These receptors originate from an adult who received the AZD1222 COVID-19 vaccine.

Only one count was recorded for this clone. The chain uses TRBV27 and TRBJ1-4, with 9 bases aligning to TRBD1. After removal of 1 base from V and 8 bases from J, the junction contained 8 bases not matched to a gene. The CDR3 spans 16 residues. Germline CDR1 reads MNHEY; CDR2 reads SMNVEV (reference sequence). The CDR3 bases are TGTGCCAGCAGTTTATGGACCGGACAGGGGCGGGAAAAACTGTTTTTT. Its translation: CASSLWTGQGREKLFF.

The chain has TRBV7-9 and TRBJ2-3; no clear D. Trimming stripped 5 bases from V and 6 bases from J, with 12 bases between. This CDR3 comprises 13 residues. Germline-derived CDR1 and CDR2 are SEHNR and FQNEAQ (reference sequence). CDR3 DNA sequence: TGTGCCAGCAGCCCTCCGGATGGGGATACGCAGTATTTT. Amino acid sequence: CASSPPDGDTQYF.

The V and J genes are TRBV28 and TRBJ1-2; 9 bases are shared with TRBD1. The V segment lost 4 bases and the J segment 4 bases; nucleotides outside the gene matches: 4. The CDR3 is 14 amino acids. Looked up from germline, CDR1 is MDHEN and CDR2 is SYDVKM. CDR3 DNA: TGTGCCAGCAGTTCACAGGGGGCTATCTATGGCTACACCTTC. It is translated as CASSSQGAIYGYTF.

This clone was recorded a few times. This chain joins TRBV5-1 and TRBJ2-5, with D unresolved. Germline values: CDR1 SGHRS, CDR2 YFSETQ. CDR3 length: 14 residues. Deletions cut 3 bases from V and 5 bases from J, with 14 bases between. CDR3 region: CASSSGSMGETQYF. The CDR3 DNA is TGCGCCAGCAGCTCCGGATCAATGGGGGAGACCCAGTACTTC.

The gene calls are TRBV4-2 and TRBJ2-2; tentative D call: TRBD1 (6 bases). The V end was cut by 4 bases, the J end by 1 base, with 10 bases between. The germline CDR1 and CDR2 sequences are LGHNA and YNFKEQ. This CDR3 has 15 residues. The CDR3 loop is CASSRQQGNTGELFF. DNA for the CDR3: TGTGCCAGCAGCCGTCAACAGGGGAACACCGGGGAGCTGTTTTTT.

The V and J genes are TRBV13 and TRBJ2-5, with D perhaps TRBD2 (5 bases). V dropped 5 bases and J dropped 7 bases, with 20 bases sitting between them. In germline, CDR1 is PRHDT, CDR2 FYEKMQ (reference sequence). CDR3 length: 15 amino acids. CDR3 in amino acids: CASSSGPAVSGTQYF. CDR3 in DNA: TGTGCCAGCAGCAGTGGTCCAGCGGTCTCAGGGACCCAGTACTTC.

This chain connects TRBV2 to TRBJ1-2, with 7 bases matching TRBD1. The CDR3 is made up of 17 amino acids. V trimming: 4 bases; J trimming: 4 bases; junction bases outside the gene matches: 15. Germline-derived CDR1 and CDR2 are SNHLY and FYNNEI. The DNA for the CDR3 is TGTGCCAGCAGTGTTAGCCCTCGACCGGGACAGTCCTATGGCTACACCTTC. Translating it yields CASSVSPRPGQSYGYTF.

The rearrangement uses TRBV19 and TRBJ1-1; 9 bases are a match to TRBD1. Germline lookup yields CDR1 LNHDA and CDR2 SQIVND (reference sequence). V lost 4 bases, J lost 4 bases, and 7 bases stayed unmatched. CDR3 length: 15 residues. This CDR3 is CASSNGQGRGTEAFF. CDR3 bases: TGTGCCAGTAGTAATGGACAGGGGAGGGGCACTGAAGCTTTCTTT.

This sequence joins TRBV28 and TRBJ2-7; D is unclear. CDR3 size: 14 residues. From germline, CDR1 is MDHEN and CDR2 SYDVKM. Trimming shortened V by 3 bases and J by 0 bases, and 9 bases separated the two germline ends. The CDR3 spells CASSFVLGSYEQYF. CDR3 bases: TGTGCCAGCAGTTTCGTCCTGGGCTCCTACGAGCAGTACTTC.

The CDR3 DNA reads TGCGCCAGCAGCCGAGGACAGGGGAGGGAAAAACTGTTTTTT. Amino acids: CASSRGQGREKLFF. The rearrangement links TRBV5-1 to TRBJ1-4; 9 nucleotides align to TRBD1. CDR3 size: 14 residues. Germline V gene lookup returns CDR1 SGHRS and CDR2 YFSETQ. V dropped 4 bases and J dropped 8; count of bases not matched to a gene: 6.

In this sample, this clone turned up a few times. V and J are TRBV2 and TRBJ1-2, with 7 bases fitting TRBD1. This CDR3 has 16 amino acids. CDR1 is SNHLY, CDR2 FYNNEI, per germline. The ends lost 2 bases at V and 4 bases at J; junction bases unmatched: 10. The CDR3 coding sequence is TGTGCCAGCAGTGAATCAAGGTGGCAGGGGGTCTATGGCTACACCTTC. This encodes CASSESRWQGVYGYTF.

The table lists this clone with a count of one. The chain employs TRBV3-1 (or the pseudogene TRBV3-2) and TRBJ2-1, with 7 bases aligning to TRBD1. Unmatched junction bases numbered 8, after V lost 5 bases and J lost 4 bases. CDR1 LGHDT and CDR2 YNNKEL come from the germline V gene (reference sequence). The CDR3 totals 15 residues. DNA of the CDR3: TGTGCCAGCAGCTTTCCCGGGACAGAGTACAATGAGCAGTTCTTC. This sequence encodes CASSFPGTEYNEQFF.

The rearrangement links TRBV10-3 to TRBJ2-3; 9 positions match TRBD1. CDR3 length: 13 residues. The ends lost 6 bases at V and 6 bases at J; junction bases unmatched: 4. CDR1 is ENHRY, CDR2 SYGVKD, per germline. The CDR3 reads CAIREGQGDTQYF. The CDR3 coding sequence is TGTGCCATCAGGGAAGGACAGGGGGATACGCAGTATTTT.

This clone was observed once. The V and J genes are TRBV6-1 and TRBJ1-1, with D tentatively TRBD1 (6 bases). Trimming removed 3 bases at V and 5 bases at J, with 16 bases between. Germline CDR1 and CDR2: MNHNS and SASEGT. CDR3 length: 15 amino acids. The CDR3 loop is CASSEGGAWRTEAFF. CDR3 DNA sequence: TGTGCCAGCAGTGAGGGGGGGGCGTGGCGGACTGAAGCTTTCTTT.

The rearrangement uses TRBV5-1 and TRBJ2-5, with D perhaps matching TRBD1 or TRBD2 (5 bases each). The V gene lost 0 bases and the J gene lost 2 bases, with 11 bases spanning the gap. CDR3 length equals 15 residues. Germline V CDR1 and CDR2: SGHRS, YFSETQ. In DNA form, the CDR3 reads TGCGCCAGCAGCTTGGGGGGGACCCCTCAAGAGACCCAGTACTTC. This translates into CASSLGGTPQETQYF.

V usage is TRBV28 and J usage is TRBJ2-3, with 13 nucleotides matching TRBD2. Germline trimming cut 5 bases from V and 8 bases from J; bases unmatched to any gene: 7. The CDR3 loop spans 15 amino acids. CDR1 and CDR2 (germline): MDHEN, SYDVKM. This CDR3 reads CASSPWTSGSGTQYF. CDR3 bases: TGTGCCAGCAGTCCCTGGACTAGCGGGAGTGGTACGCAGTATTTT.

The J gene is TRBJ1-2, the V gene TRBV7-2; D perhaps matches TRBD1 (5 bases). CDR3 size: 17 residues. CDR1 is SGHTA and CDR2 is FQGNSA in the germline V gene. Trimming pared 0 bases from V and 0 bases from J, leaving 14 bases between. The CDR3 sequence is CASSLAAGSMPNYGYTF. CDR3 bases: TGTGCCAGCAGCTTAGCCGCAGGGAGTATGCCTAACTATGGCTACACCTTC.

The V gene is TRBV29-1, the J gene TRBJ1-1, with 7 nucleotides matching TRBD1. The V gene end was trimmed by 6 bases and the J gene end by 2 bases; junction bases not matched to a gene: 6. The CDR3 runs to 13 residues. Germline V lookup: CDR1 SQVTM, CDR2 ANQGSEA. The CDR3 sequence is CSVNRGSNTEAFF. The CDR3 nucleotides are TGCAGCGTAAACAGGGGATCAAACACTGAAGCTTTCTTT.

This chain links TRBV12-3 or TRBV12-4 with TRBJ1-6; D not certain. The CDR3 has 12 amino acids. The ends were cut back, 6 bases at V and 8 bases at J, with 8 bases in the middle. CDR3 coding DNA: TGTGCCAGCAGGGCTTTGGATTCACCCCTCCACTTT. Translating gives CASRALDSPLHF.

The J gene is TRBJ1-3, the V gene TRBV28; D perhaps matches TRBD1 (5 bases). V was trimmed by 7 bases and J by 0 bases, leaving 10 bases between them. Germline CDR1 MDHEN, CDR2 SYDVKM. This CDR3 has 14 residues. CDR3 sequence reads: CASTQGASGNTIYF. The CDR3 DNA sequence: TGTGCCAGCACTCAAGGGGCCTCTGGAAACACCATATATTTT.